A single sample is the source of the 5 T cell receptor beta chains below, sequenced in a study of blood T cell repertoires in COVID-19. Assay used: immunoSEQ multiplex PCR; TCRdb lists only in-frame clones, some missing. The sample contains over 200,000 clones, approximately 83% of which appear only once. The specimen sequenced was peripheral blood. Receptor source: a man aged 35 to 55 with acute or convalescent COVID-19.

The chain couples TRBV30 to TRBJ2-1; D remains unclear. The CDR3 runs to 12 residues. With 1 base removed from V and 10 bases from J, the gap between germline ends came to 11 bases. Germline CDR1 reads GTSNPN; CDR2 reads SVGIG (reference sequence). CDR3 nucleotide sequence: TGTGCCTGGAGTGACGAGTCACGAGAGCAGTTCTTC. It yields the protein CAWSDESREQFF.

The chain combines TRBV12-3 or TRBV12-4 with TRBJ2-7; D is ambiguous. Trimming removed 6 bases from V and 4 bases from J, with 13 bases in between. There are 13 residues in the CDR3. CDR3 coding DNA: TGTGCCAGCAGCCTGGGCCCTGCGTACGAGCAGTACTTC. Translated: CASSLGPAYEQYF.

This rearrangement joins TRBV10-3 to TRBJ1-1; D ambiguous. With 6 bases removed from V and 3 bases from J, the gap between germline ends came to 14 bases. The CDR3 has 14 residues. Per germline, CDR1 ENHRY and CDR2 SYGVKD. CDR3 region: CAIRGSSQDTEAFF. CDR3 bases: TGTGCCATCAGGGGCTCCTCCCAGGACACTGAAGCTTTCTTT.

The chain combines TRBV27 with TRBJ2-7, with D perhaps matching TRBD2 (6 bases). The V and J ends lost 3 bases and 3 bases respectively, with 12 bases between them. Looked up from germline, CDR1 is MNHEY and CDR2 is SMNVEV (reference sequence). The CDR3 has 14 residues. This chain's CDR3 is CASSFTGALYEQYF. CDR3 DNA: TGTGCCAGCAGTTTTACGGGAGCTCTCTACGAGCAGTACTTC.

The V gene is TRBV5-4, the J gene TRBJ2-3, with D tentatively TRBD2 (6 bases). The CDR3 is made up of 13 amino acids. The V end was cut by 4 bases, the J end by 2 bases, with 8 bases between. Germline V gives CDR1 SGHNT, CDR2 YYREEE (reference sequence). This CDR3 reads CASSRDSTDTQYF. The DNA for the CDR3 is TGTGCCAGCAGCAGGGACTCCACAGATACGCAGTATTTT.